A selection of T cell receptor beta chains follows, all from one sample in a study of blood T cell repertoires in COVID-19. The protocol was immunoSEQ multiplex PCR, while the TCRdb copy is restricted to in-frame clones and leaves out a portion. The sample contains just over 300,000 clones, around 90% of which appear only once. The sample taken for sequencing was PBMCs or T cells enriched from blood (not recorded which). These receptors came from a young woman with acute COVID-19. CDR3s include the opening cysteine and the closing phenylalanine or tryptophan. A D gene is named only where the DNA matches it firmly. Only part of the rows carry a size: once, few, many, or a class if the clone is expanded.

V gene: TRBV24-1
J gene: TRBJ2-5
clone size: .
D gene: TRBD2
CDR3 protein: CATSDPQVAGGETQYF
CDR3 DNA: TGTGCCACCAGTGATCCCCAGGTAGCGGGAGGGGAGACCCAGTACTTC

V gene: TRBV30
J gene: TRBJ2-2
clone size: .
D gene: .
CDR3 protein: CAWSRTFANTGELFF
CDR3 DNA: TGTGCCTGGAGTCGGACATTCGCGAACACCGGGGAGCTGTTTTTT

V gene: TRBV27
J gene: TRBJ1-5
clone size: .
D gene: .
CDR3 protein: CASSLSQGPQWPQHF
CDR3 DNA: TGTGCCAGCAGTTTAAGTCAGGGGCCTCAATGGCCCCAGCATTTT

V gene: TRBV11-2
J gene: TRBJ2-7
clone size: .
D gene: .
CDR3 protein: CASSPWGDAAYEQYF
CDR3 DNA: TGTGCCAGCAGCCCATGGGGGGACGCCGCCTACGAGCAGTACTTC

V gene: TRBV14
J gene: TRBJ2-2
clone size: .
D gene: TRBD1
CDR3 protein: CASSQGIRGRGTGELFF
CDR3 DNA: TGTGCCAGCAGCCAAGGGATCAGGGGGCGAGGCACCGGGGAGCTGTTTTTT

V gene: TRBV11-3
J gene: TRBJ2-3
clone size: .
D gene: .
CDR3 protein: CASSFRGGLTDTQYF
CDR3 DNA: TGTGCCAGCAGCTTTAGGGGCGGTCTTACAGATACGCAGTATTTT

V gene: TRBV5-4
J gene: TRBJ2-4
clone size: .
D gene: .
CDR3 protein: CASSLSENIQYF
CDR3 DNA: TGTGCCAGCAGCTTATCCGAAAACATTCAGTACTTC

V gene: TRBV6-5
J gene: TRBJ2-7
clone size: once
D gene: TRBD1
CDR3 protein: CASRDSSYEQYF
CDR3 DNA: TGTGCCAGCCGGGACAGCTCCTACGAGCAGTACTTC

V gene: TRBV30
J gene: TRBJ1-5
clone size: .
D gene: .
CDR3 protein: CAWSVTGRVAQHF
CDR3 DNA: TGTGCCTGGAGTGTAACAGGCCGAGTCGCCCAGCATTTT

V gene: TRBV19
J gene: TRBJ2-2
clone size: .
D gene: TRBD2
CDR3 protein: CASRREVPSGELFF
CDR3 DNA: TGTGCCAGTAGGCGGGAGGTCCCGTCCGGGGAGCTGTTTTTT

V gene: TRBV19
J gene: TRBJ1-1
clone size: .
D gene: .
CDR3 protein: CASIPRGGVKGSTEAFF
CDR3 DNA: TGTGCCAGTATCCCAAGGGGGGGTGTAAAGGGGAGCACTGAAGCTTTCTTT

V gene: TRBV18
J gene: TRBJ1-4
clone size: .
D gene: .
CDR3 protein: CASSLAPATNEKLFF
CDR3 DNA: TGTGCCAGCTCATTAGCGCCCGCAACTAATGAAAAACTGTTTTTT

V gene: TRBV28
J gene: TRBJ1-6
clone size: .
D gene: .
CDR3 protein: CASSQNSPLHF
CDR3 DNA: TGTGCCAGCAGTCAGAATTCACCCCTCCACTTT

V gene: TRBV6-5
J gene: TRBJ2-1
clone size: .
D gene: .
CDR3 protein: CASSLYQGPYNEQFF
CDR3 DNA: TGTGCCAGCAGCCTCTACCAGGGGCCTTACAATGAGCAGTTCTTC

V gene: TRBV28
J gene: TRBJ1-4
clone size: .
D gene: .
CDR3 protein: CASSFEGGGYEKLFF
CDR3 DNA: TGTGCCAGCAGTTTCGAGGGCGGCGGATATGAAAAACTGTTTTTT

V gene: TRBV11-3
J gene: TRBJ1-6
clone size: .
D gene: .
CDR3 protein: CASSLEAVTSPLHF
CDR3 DNA: TGTGCCAGCAGCTTAGAGGCGGTTACTTCACCCCTCCACTTT

V gene: TRBV18
J gene: TRBJ2-2
clone size: once
D gene: TRBD2
CDR3 protein: CASSEREVLNTGELFF
CDR3 DNA: TGTGCCAGCTCGGAGCGGGAGGTACTAAACACCGGGGAGCTGTTTTTT

V gene: TRBV24-1
J gene: TRBJ2-1
clone size: .
D gene: TRBD2
CDR3 protein: CATQRLAGGNNEQFF
CDR3 DNA: TGTGCCACCCAACGACTAGCGGGAGGAAACAATGAGCAGTTCTTC

V gene: TRBV28
J gene: TRBJ1-2
clone size: .
D gene: .
CDR3 protein: CASSFPANYGYTF
CDR3 DNA: TGTGCCAGCAGTTTTCCTGCTAACTATGGCTACACCTTC

V gene: TRBV5-6
J gene: TRBJ1-6
clone size: few
D gene: .
CDR3 protein: CASSFLRNSPVYNSPLHF
CDR3 DNA: TGTGCCAGCAGCTTCCTGAGAAATAGCCCCGTCTATAATTCACCCCTCCACTTT

V gene: TRBV6-5
J gene: TRBJ1-6
clone size: .
D gene: .
CDR3 protein: CASSYHPRDSPLHF
CDR3 DNA: TGTGCCAGCAGTTACCACCCTAGAGATTCACCCCTCCACTTT

V gene: TRBV5-1
J gene: TRBJ2-7
clone size: .
D gene: .
CDR3 protein: CASSLAGGSYEQYF
CDR3 DNA: TGCGCCAGCAGCTTGGCGGGTGGCTCCTACGAGCAGTACTTC

V gene: TRBV28
J gene: TRBJ1-1
clone size: .
D gene: .
CDR3 protein: CASSLLRREAFF
CDR3 DNA: TGTGCCAGCAGTTTATTGCGCCGTGAAGCTTTCTTT

V gene: TRBV7-9
J gene: TRBJ1-5
clone size: .
D gene: .
CDR3 protein: CASSLGALHNQPQHF
CDR3 DNA: TGTGCCAGCAGCTTAGGGGCTCTCCACAATCAGCCCCAGCATTTT

V gene: TRBV2
J gene: TRBJ2-1
clone size: .
D gene: TRBD2
CDR3 protein: CASTAGGLNNEQFF
CDR3 DNA: TGTGCCAGCACCGCGGGAGGACTAAACAATGAGCAGTTCTTC

V gene: TRBV30
J gene: TRBJ1-5
clone size: .
D gene: TRBD1
CDR3 protein: CAWSGQGVQPQHF
CDR3 DNA: TGTGCCTGGAGTGGACAGGGGGTTCAGCCCCAGCATTTT

V gene: TRBV28
J gene: TRBJ1-1
clone size: .
D gene: TRBD1
CDR3 protein: CASRWGQLSTEAFF
CDR3 DNA: TGTGCCAGCAGATGGGGACAGTTGAGCACTGAAGCTTTCTTT

V gene: TRBV3-1/TRBV3-2
J gene: TRBJ2-5
clone size: .
D gene: TRBD1
CDR3 protein: CASSQSQGRQETQYF
CDR3 DNA: TGTGCCAGCAGCCAATCACAGGGGCGGCAAGAGACCCAGTACTTC

V gene: TRBV9
J gene: TRBJ2-3
clone size: .
D gene: TRBD1
CDR3 protein: CASSPGTASTDTQYF
CDR3 DNA: TGTGCCAGCAGCCCCGGGACAGCTAGCACAGATACGCAGTATTTT

V gene: TRBV27
J gene: TRBJ1-1
clone size: .
D gene: .
CDR3 protein: CASSFLGREAFF
CDR3 DNA: TGTGCCAGCAGTTTCTTGGGGCGTGAAGCTTTCTTT

V gene: TRBV3-1/TRBV3-2
J gene: TRBJ2-5
clone size: .
D gene: TRBD2
CDR3 protein: CASSQGTSAMGQETQYF
CDR3 DNA: TGTGCCAGCAGCCAAGGGACTAGCGCCATGGGGCAAGAGACCCAGTACTTC

V gene: TRBV12-3/TRBV12-4
J gene: TRBJ1-3
clone size: once
D gene: TRBD1
CDR3 protein: CASSEQGNTIYF
CDR3 DNA: TGTGCCAGCAGTGAACAGGGGAACACCATATATTTT

V gene: TRBV11-2
J gene: TRBJ1-2
clone size: .
D gene: TRBD1
CDR3 protein: CASSKTGDGYTF
CDR3 DNA: TGTGCCAGCAGCAAGACAGGGGACGGCTACACCTTC

V gene: TRBV5-4
J gene: TRBJ1-2
clone size: .
D gene: .
CDR3 protein: CASSFENPHGYTF
CDR3 DNA: TGTGCCAGCAGCTTCGAGAACCCCCATGGCTACACCTTC

V gene: TRBV24-1
J gene: TRBJ2-3
clone size: .
D gene: .
CDR3 protein: CATSGIGGTDTQYF
CDR3 DNA: TGTGCCACCAGTGGTATAGGGGGAACAGATACGCAGTATTTT

V gene: TRBV7-3
J gene: TRBJ2-1
clone size: .
D gene: TRBD2
CDR3 protein: CASSIQAGGAPNEQFF
CDR3 DNA: TGTGCCAGCAGCATCCAAGCGGGAGGGGCCCCCAATGAGCAGTTCTTC

V gene: TRBV6-1
J gene: TRBJ2-7
clone size: .
D gene: TRBD2
CDR3 protein: CASSDLAGVYEQYF
CDR3 DNA: TGTGCCAGCAGTGACCTAGCGGGAGTCTACGAGCAGTACTTC

V gene: TRBV29-1
J gene: TRBJ2-7
clone size: .
D gene: .
CDR3 protein: CSVDDHGLNEQYF
CDR3 DNA: TGCAGCGTGGACGATCACGGACTAAACGAGCAGTACTTC

V gene: TRBV5-8
J gene: TRBJ1-6
clone size: .
D gene: .
CDR3 protein: CASSLETGMISPLHF
CDR3 DNA: TGTGCCAGCAGCTTGGAAACAGGGATGATATCACCCCTCCACTTT

V gene: TRBV7-2
J gene: TRBJ1-6
clone size: .
D gene: TRBD1
CDR3 protein: CASSGKGGSNSPLHF
CDR3 DNA: TGTGCCAGCAGCGGAAAAGGGGGCAGTAATTCACCCCTCCACTTT

V gene: TRBV6-5
J gene: TRBJ2-7
clone size: .
D gene: TRBD1
CDR3 protein: CASSPQGGPYEQYF
CDR3 DNA: TGTGCCAGCAGCCCACAGGGGGGCCCCTACGAGCAGTACTTC

V gene: TRBV7-9
J gene: TRBJ1-4
clone size: .
D gene: .
CDR3 protein: CASSLWAINEKLFF
CDR3 DNA: TGTGCCAGCAGCCTCTGGGCCATTAATGAAAAACTGTTTTTT

V gene: TRBV12-3/TRBV12-4
J gene: TRBJ1-5
clone size: .
D gene: .
CDR3 protein: CASSLTGNQPQHF
CDR3 DNA: TGTGCCAGCAGTTTAACGGGCAATCAGCCCCAGCATTTT

V gene: TRBV28
J gene: TRBJ2-3
clone size: .
D gene: .
CDR3 protein: CASSLSGGGTLTDTQYF
CDR3 DNA: TGTGCCAGCAGTCTCTCAGGAGGCGGGACCTTAACAGATACGCAGTATTTT

V gene: TRBV29-1
J gene: TRBJ2-7
clone size: .
D gene: .
CDR3 protein: CSARDPGGPYEQYF
CDR3 DNA: TGCAGCGCGAGAGACCCAGGAGGGCCCTACGAGCAGTACTTC

V gene: TRBV19
J gene: TRBJ1-2
clone size: .
D gene: TRBD1
CDR3 protein: CASSIHSGGNYGYTF
CDR3 DNA: TGTGCCAGTAGTATCCACTCAGGGGGCAACTATGGCTACACCTTC

V gene: TRBV2
J gene: TRBJ2-2
clone size: .
D gene: TRBD2
CDR3 protein: CASSEAPTWAGGSNTGELFF
CDR3 DNA: TGTGCCAGCAGTGAAGCTCCGACTTGGGCGGGAGGCTCGAACACCGGGGAGCTGTTTTTT

V gene: TRBV7-9
J gene: TRBJ2-1
clone size: .
D gene: TRBD1
CDR3 protein: CASSLSGTGGNEQFF
CDR3 DNA: TGTGCCAGCAGCCTCTCCGGGACAGGGGGGAATGAGCAGTTCTTC

V gene: TRBV7-9
J gene: TRBJ1-1
clone size: .
D gene: .
CDR3 protein: CASSPSGSTEAFF
CDR3 DNA: TGTGCCAGCAGCCCGTCAGGTAGCACTGAAGCTTTCTTT

V gene: TRBV2
J gene: TRBJ1-5
clone size: .
D gene: .
CDR3 protein: CASSVTWRSNQPQHF
CDR3 DNA: TGTGCCAGCAGTGTTACTTGGAGGAGCAATCAGCCCCAGCATTTT

V gene: TRBV9
J gene: TRBJ2-5
clone size: .
D gene: .
CDR3 protein: CASSVYPGETQYF
CDR3 DNA: TGTGCCAGCAGCGTATATCCGGGGGAGACCCAGTACTTC

V gene: TRBV10-2
J gene: TRBJ1-2
clone size: .
D gene: TRBD1
CDR3 protein: CASSESTGGYGYTF
CDR3 DNA: TGCGCCAGCAGTGAGTCGACAGGGGGCTATGGCTACACCTTC

V gene: TRBV2
J gene: TRBJ2-7
clone size: .
D gene: .
CDR3 protein: CASSSDRTSYEQYF
CDR3 DNA: TGTGCCAGCAGTTCCGACAGGACGTCCTACGAGCAGTACTTC

V gene: TRBV7-2
J gene: TRBJ2-7
clone size: .
D gene: TRBD2
CDR3 protein: CASSLTSGIYEQYF
CDR3 DNA: TGTGCCAGCAGCTTAACTAGCGGAATCTACGAGCAGTACTTC

V gene: TRBV7-9
J gene: TRBJ2-2
clone size: .
D gene: TRBD2
CDR3 protein: CASSLWSGRHTGELFF
CDR3 DNA: TGTGCCAGCAGCTTATGGAGCGGGAGGCACACCGGGGAGCTGTTTTTT

V gene: TRBV20-1
J gene: TRBJ2-1
clone size: few
D gene: .
CDR3 protein: CSARLVNEQFF
CDR3 DNA: TGCAGTGCTAGACTAGTCAATGAGCAGTTCTTC

V gene: TRBV10-3
J gene: TRBJ2-7
clone size: .
D gene: .
CDR3 protein: CAIPDRKYEQYF
CDR3 DNA: TGTGCCATCCCGGACAGAAAGTACGAGCAGTACTTC

V gene: TRBV28
J gene: TRBJ1-2
clone size: .
D gene: .
CDR3 protein: CASRSGKTNANYGYTF
CDR3 DNA: TGTGCCAGCAGGTCCGGGAAAACAAACGCTAACTATGGCTACACCTTC